This TCR beta chain was identified during a study of blood T cell repertoires in COVID-19. In the study overall: The United States, Italy and Spain supplied acute and convalescent COVID-19 samples. T cells, B-cell-depleted T cells, or PBMCs provided the cDNA or gDNA that served as material.

In the original workflow: Estimates of nucleated cell counts were drawn from the amplification of reference gene primers. Using immunoSEQ multiplex PCR, the repertoire was profiled, and TCRdb retains in-frame clones only, with some absent. V, J and clone size are those of that table, while D and trimming were read from the DNA. This sample has over 250,000 clones, with around 85% found just once. V trimming: 4 bases; J trimming: 4 bases; junction bases outside the gene matches: 6. The CDR3 runs 15 residues. The V gene's germline CDR1 is SGHRS and CDR2 YFSETQ. The origin of this receptor is a man between 50 and 59 years old with active or convalescent COVID-19. The V call is TRBV5-1, the J call TRBJ2-1; 9 nucleotides align to TRBD1. Sequences were obtained from peripheral blood. The CDR3 nucleotides read TGCGCCAGCAGCCCCGGGACAGGGCTATACAATGAGCAGTTCTTC. It specifies CASSPGTGLYNEQFF.